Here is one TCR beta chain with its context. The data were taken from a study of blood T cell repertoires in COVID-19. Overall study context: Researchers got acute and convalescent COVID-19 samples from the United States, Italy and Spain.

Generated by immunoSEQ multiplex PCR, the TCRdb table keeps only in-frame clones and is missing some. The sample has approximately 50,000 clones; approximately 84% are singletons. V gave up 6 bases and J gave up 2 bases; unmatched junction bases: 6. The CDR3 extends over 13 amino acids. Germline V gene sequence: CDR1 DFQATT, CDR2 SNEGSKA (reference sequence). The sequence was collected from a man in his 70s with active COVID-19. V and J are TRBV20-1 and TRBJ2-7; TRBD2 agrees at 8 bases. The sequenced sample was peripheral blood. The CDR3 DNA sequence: TGCAGTGCCAGTAGCGGGGAACCCTACGAGCAGTACTTC. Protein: CSASSGEPYEQYF.